This TCR beta chain is from a study of HIV-infected patients and healthy controls. Study results and limitations: Healthy controls carried many MAIT alpha-chain CDR3s, while HIV+ repertoires had few. HIV-infected patients shared fewer CDR3 sequences between individuals than healthy controls.

Antiretroviral therapy had run roughly three months, about 14 weeks, before follow-up blood collection. Whole blood was used without fractionation, so all unsorted peripheral T cells were included. Enrollment excluded donors with tumors, hepatitis B or C, or recent vaccination. Comments on this clonotype: The antigen remains unidentified. Being one base from a much bigger clone, this may be a read error.

Alpha and beta constant-region primers primed reverse transcription of about 470 ng RNA. Separate chain-specific third strand synthesis with multiplexing indices produced the alpha and beta libraries. The library had 12-nucleotide molecular identifiers formed by two random hexamers joined together. MiXCR, applied by TCRdb to the 5' RACE reads, yields one record per CDR3 protein. This table has a few thousand distinct CDR3 sequences, approximately 8.5% appearing once. V was trimmed by 4 bases and J by 9 bases, leaving 11 bases between them. The CDR3 is 12 amino acids. Germline lookup yields CDR1 SGHRS and CDR2 YFSETQ.

This clonotype originated in an adult with HIV infection. The chain recombines TRBV5-1 with TRBJ2-1; D is possibly TRBD2 (6 bases). The sequenced sample was blood, obtained during antiretroviral therapy. CDR3 coding DNA: TGCGCCAGCAGCCGCGGGACTTGTGAGCAGTTCTTC. Translation gives CASSRGTCEQFF.